The next 10 T cell receptor beta chains were all read from a single sample in a study of CD8 T cells in Susac syndrome. The RNA input was about 0.5 to 1 ug, and it was reverse transcribed with random hexamers. A single record per CDR3 protein comes from TCRdb applying MiXCR to the immunoSEQ multiplex PCR reads. The table includes about 240,000 distinct CDR3 sequences, about 95% detected once. The sequencing sample was made of CD4+ T cells from PBMCs. Source of these receptors: a human donor with Susac syndrome.

V gene TRBV3-1 combines with J gene TRBJ1-1; perhaps TRBD1 as D (6 bases). There are 11 residues in the CDR3. Germline V gene data show CDR1 as LGHDT and CDR2 as YNNKEL (reference sequence). With 5 bases removed from V and 8 bases from J, the gap between germline ends came to 9 bases. CDR3 DNA: TGTGCCAGCAGCTCCGGGACAGAAGCTTTCTTT. Residues: CASSSGTEAFF.

The chain recombines TRBV20-1 with TRBJ1-1, with a weak D call TRBD1 (5 bases). The CDR3 has 13 residues. CDR1 and CDR2 (germline): DFQATT, SNEGSKA (reference sequence). The V gene lost 0 bases and the J gene lost 3 bases, with 8 bases spanning the gap. CDR3 DNA: TGCAGTGCTAGAGATCAGGGCGACACTGAAGCTTTCTTT. Translation: CSARDQGDTEAFF.

The J gene is TRBJ2-2, the V gene TRBV4-1; D is uncertain. CDR3 size: 15 residues. Trimming left V 1 base short and J 6 bases short, with 12 bases between. The germline CDR1 and CDR2 sequences are MGHRA and YSYEKL. In nucleotides, the CDR3 is TGCGCCAGCAGCCAAGGTCACTTGGCGGCCGGGGAGCTGTTTTTT. The encoded protein is CASSQGHLAAGELFF.

The chain recombines TRBV29-1 with TRBJ2-2; 9 positions match TRBD1. Germline V gene sequence: CDR1 SQVTM, CDR2 ANQGSEA. This CDR3 is built from 12 residues. V lost 7 bases and J lost 8; bases outside the gene matches: 5. The CDR3 sequence: CSARDRVGELFF. The CDR3 DNA sequence: TGCAGCGCCCGGGACAGGGTTGGGGAGCTGTTTTTT.

This clonotype was counted once. This chain links TRBV9 with TRBJ1-4; D gene uncertain. Trimming left V 2 bases short and J 4 bases short, with 6 bases between. The CDR3 spans 13 residues. Germline CDR1 is SGDLS and CDR2 is YYNGEE. CDR3 residues: CASSVAFNEKLFF. In DNA form, the CDR3 reads TGTGCCAGCAGCGTGGCCTTTAATGAAAAACTGTTTTTT. Full variable domain (rest looked up from reference TRBV9 and TRBJ1-4): DSGVTQTPKHLITATGQRVTLRCSPRSGDLSVYWYQQSLDQGLQFLIQYYNGEERAKGNILERFSAQQFPDLHSELNLSSLELGDSALYFCASSVAFNEKLFFGSGTQLSVL.

The V call is TRBV15, the J call TRBJ2-1; no definite D call. Germline CDR1 reads LNHNV; CDR2 reads YYDKDF (reference sequence). This CDR3 comprises 14 residues. Trimming pared 0 bases from V and 6 bases from J, leaving 9 bases between. CDR3 DNA sequence: TGTGCCACCAGCAGAGATCTCCCGGCCAATGAGCAGTTCTTC. It specifies CATSRDLPANEQFF.

The chain is built from TRBV20-1 and TRBJ1-1; D remains ambiguous. Trimming removed 4 bases from V and 5 bases from J, with 14 bases in between. This CDR3 is 13 amino acids long. CDR1 DFQATT and CDR2 SNEGSKA come from the germline V gene (reference sequence). The CDR3 protein is CSAIGHGSTEAFF. CDR3 coding DNA: TGCAGTGCTATAGGCCACGGGTCTACTGAAGCTTTCTTT.

The chain recombines TRBV20-1 with TRBJ2-5; TRBD1 matches at 7 bases. CDR3 length: 13 amino acids. CDR1 is DFQATT and CDR2 is SNEGSKA in the germline V gene (reference sequence). Trimming took 1 base from V and 3 from J; bases not matched to a gene: 2. The chain's CDR3 is CSARAGQKETQYF. CDR3 in DNA: TGCAGTGCTAGAGCGGGACAGAAAGAGACCCAGTACTTC.

This chain links TRBV28 with TRBJ2-7; TRBD2 agrees at 9 bases. CDR3 length equals 14 residues. Trimming took 4 bases from V and 2 from J; bases not matched to a gene: 3. CDR1 is MDHEN, CDR2 SYDVKM, per germline. CDR3: CASSWAGGAYEQYF. CDR3 nucleotides: TGTGCCAGCAGTTGGGCGGGAGGGGCCTACGAGCAGTACTTC.

The chain is built from TRBV28 and TRBJ2-5; D ambiguous. V was shortened by 3 bases and J by 2 bases, with 7 bases between the two germline ends. CDR3 length: 13 amino acids. Germline-derived CDR1 and CDR2 are MDHEN and SYDVKM. The CDR3 here is CASSLDTQETQYF. The CDR3 nucleotides read TGTGCCAGCAGTTTGGATACTCAAGAGACCCAGTACTTC.